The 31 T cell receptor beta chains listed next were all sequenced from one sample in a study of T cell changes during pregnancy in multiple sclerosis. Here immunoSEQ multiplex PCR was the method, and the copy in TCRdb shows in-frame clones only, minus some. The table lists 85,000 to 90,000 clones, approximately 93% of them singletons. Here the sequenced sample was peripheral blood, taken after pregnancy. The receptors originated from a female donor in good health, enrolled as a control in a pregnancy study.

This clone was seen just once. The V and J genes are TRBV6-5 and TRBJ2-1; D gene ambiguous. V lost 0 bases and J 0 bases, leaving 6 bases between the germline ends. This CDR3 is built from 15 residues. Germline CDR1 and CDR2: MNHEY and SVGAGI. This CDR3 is CASSYSMSSYNEQFF. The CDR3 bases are TGTGCCAGCAGTTACTCGATGAGCTCCTACAATGAGCAGTTCTTC.

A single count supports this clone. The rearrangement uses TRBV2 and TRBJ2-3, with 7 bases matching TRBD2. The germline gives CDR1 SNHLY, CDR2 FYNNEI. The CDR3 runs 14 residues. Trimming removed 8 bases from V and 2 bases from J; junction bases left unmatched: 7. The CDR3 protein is CASYGGSFTDTQYF. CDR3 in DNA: TGTGCCAGCTATGGCGGGAGCTTCACAGATACGCAGTATTTT.

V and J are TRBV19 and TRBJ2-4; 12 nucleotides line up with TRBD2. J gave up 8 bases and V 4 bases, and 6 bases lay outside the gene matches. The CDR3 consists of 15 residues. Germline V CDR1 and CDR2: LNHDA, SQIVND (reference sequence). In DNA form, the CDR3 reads TGTGCCAGTAGTAACTCGGGACTAGCGGGCTACATTCAGTACTTC. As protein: CASSNSGLAGYIQYF. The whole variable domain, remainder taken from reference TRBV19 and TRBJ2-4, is DGGITQSPKYLFRKEGQNVTLSCEQNLNHDAMYWYRQDPGQGLRLIYYSQIVNDFQKGDIAEGYSVSREKKESFPLTVTSAQKNPTAFYLCASSNSGLAGYIQYFGAGTRLSVL.

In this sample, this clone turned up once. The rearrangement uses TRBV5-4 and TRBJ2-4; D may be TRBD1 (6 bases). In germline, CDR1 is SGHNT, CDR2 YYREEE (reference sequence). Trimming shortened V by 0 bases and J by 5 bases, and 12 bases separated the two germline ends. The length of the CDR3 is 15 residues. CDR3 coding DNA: TGTGCCAGCAGCTTGGCAAACAGGGACGAAAACATTCAGTACTTC. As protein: CASSLANRDENIQYF. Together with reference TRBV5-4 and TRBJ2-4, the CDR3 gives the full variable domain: ETGVTQSPTHLIKTRGQQVTLRCSSQSGHNTVSWYQQALGQGPQFIFQYYREEENGRGNFPPRFSGLQFPNYSSELNVNALELDDSALYLCASSLANRDENIQYFGAGTRLSVL.

CDR3 DNA: TGTGCCAGCAGCTTGGGAGGGAAAGAGACCCAGTACTTC. Translated: CASSLGGKETQYF. The J gene is TRBJ2-5, the V gene TRBV5-4; tentative D call: TRBD2 (5 bases). CDR1 and CDR2 (germline): SGHNT, YYREEE (reference sequence). Deletions cut 0 bases from V and 3 bases from J, with 6 bases between. The CDR3 loop spans 13 amino acids.

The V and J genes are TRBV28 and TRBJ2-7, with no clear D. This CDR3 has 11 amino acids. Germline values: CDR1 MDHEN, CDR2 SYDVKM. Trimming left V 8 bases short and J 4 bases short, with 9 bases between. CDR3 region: CASGARYEQYF. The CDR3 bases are TGTGCCAGCGGTGCGAGGTACGAGCAGTACTTC.

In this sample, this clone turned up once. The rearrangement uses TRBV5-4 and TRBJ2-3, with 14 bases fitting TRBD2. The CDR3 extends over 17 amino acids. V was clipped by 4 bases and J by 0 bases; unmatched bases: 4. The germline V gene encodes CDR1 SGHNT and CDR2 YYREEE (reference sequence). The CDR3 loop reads CASSRTSGRTSTDTQYF. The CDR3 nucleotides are TGTGCCAGCAGCAGGACTAGCGGGAGGACTAGCACAGATACGCAGTATTTT.

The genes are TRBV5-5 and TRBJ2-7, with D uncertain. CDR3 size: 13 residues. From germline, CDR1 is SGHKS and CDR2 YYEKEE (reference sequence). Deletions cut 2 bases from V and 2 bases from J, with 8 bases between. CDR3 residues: CASSFQVTYEQYF. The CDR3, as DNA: TGTGCCAGCAGCTTTCAGGTTACCTACGAGCAGTACTTC.

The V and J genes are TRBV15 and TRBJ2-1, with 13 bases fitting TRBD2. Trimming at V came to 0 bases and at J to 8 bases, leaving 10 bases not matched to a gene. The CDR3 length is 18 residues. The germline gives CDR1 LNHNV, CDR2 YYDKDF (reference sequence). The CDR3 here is CATSRDRSGTSGKDEQFF. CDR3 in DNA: TGTGCCACCAGCAGAGATCGTTCCGGGACTAGCGGGAAGGATGAGCAGTTCTTC.

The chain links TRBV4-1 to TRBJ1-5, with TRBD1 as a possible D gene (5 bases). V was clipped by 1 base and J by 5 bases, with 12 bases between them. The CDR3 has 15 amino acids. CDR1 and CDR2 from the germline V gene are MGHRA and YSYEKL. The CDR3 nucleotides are TGCGCCAGCAGCCAAGGTGACAGAACTTATCAGCCCCAGCATTTT. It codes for CASSQGDRTYQPQHF.

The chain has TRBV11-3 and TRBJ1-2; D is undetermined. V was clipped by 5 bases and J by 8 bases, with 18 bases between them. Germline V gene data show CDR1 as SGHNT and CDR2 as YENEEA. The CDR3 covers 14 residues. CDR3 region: CASSLTSRGEGYTF. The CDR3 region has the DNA TGTGCCAGCAGCCTGACATCGCGGGGTGAGGGCTACACCTTC.

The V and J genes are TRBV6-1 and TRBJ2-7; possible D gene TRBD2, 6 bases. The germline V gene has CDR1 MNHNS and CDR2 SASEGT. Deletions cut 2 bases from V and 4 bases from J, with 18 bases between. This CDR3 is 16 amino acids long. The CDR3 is CASSENRSKGRYEQYF. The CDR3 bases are TGTGCCAGCAGTGAAAACCGCTCCAAGGGGAGGTACGAGCAGTACTTC.

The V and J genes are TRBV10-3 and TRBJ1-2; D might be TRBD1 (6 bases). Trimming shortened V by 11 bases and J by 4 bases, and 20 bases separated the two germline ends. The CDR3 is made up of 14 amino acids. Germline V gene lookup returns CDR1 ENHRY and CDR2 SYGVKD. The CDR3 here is CAVTGQSNIYGYTF. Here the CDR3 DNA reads TGTGCCGTGACAGGACAGTCCAATATCTATGGCTACACCTTC.

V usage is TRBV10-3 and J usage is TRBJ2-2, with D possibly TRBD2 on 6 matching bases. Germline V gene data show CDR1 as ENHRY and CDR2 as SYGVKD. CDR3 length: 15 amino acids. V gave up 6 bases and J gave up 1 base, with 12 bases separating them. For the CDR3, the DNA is TGTGCCATCAGGCCTAGCGCCCTGAACACCGGGGAGCTGTTTTTT. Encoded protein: CAIRPSALNTGELFF.

CDR3 sequence: CASRSGSASEFF. The CDR3 DNA sequence: TGTGCCAGCAGGTCCGGGTCGGCTTCAGAGTTCTTC. The chain uses TRBV6-5 and TRBJ2-1, with D unresolved. Trimming stripped 6 bases from V and 14 bases from J, with 17 bases between. Germline V gene sequence: CDR1 MNHEY, CDR2 SVGAGI. The CDR3 is 12 residues long.

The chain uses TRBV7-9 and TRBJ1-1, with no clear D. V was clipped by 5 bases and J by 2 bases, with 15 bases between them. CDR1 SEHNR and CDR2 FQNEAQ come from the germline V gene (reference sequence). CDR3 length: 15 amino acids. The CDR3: CASSHRALGNTEAFF. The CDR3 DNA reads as TGTGCCAGCAGCCACAGAGCTTTAGGCAACACTGAAGCTTTCTTT.

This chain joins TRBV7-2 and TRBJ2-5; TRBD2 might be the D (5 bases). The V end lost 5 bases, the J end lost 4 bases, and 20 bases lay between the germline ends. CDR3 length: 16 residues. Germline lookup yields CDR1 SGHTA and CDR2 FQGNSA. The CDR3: CASSRDILNNLETQYF. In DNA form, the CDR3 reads TGTGCCAGCAGCCGGGATATTTTAAACAATTTAGAGACCCAGTACTTC.

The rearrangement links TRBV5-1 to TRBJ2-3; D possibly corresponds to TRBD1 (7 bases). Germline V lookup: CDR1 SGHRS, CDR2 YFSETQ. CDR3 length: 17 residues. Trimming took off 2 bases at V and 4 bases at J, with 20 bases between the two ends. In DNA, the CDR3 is TGCGCCAGCAGCTTTCGCTATTTCGACAGGGAGGCAGATACGCAGTATTTT. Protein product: CASSFRYFDREADTQYF. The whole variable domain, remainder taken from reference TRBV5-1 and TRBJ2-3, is KAGVTQTPRYLIKTRGQQVTLSCSPISGHRSVSWYQQTPGQGLQFLFEYFSETQRNKGNFPGRFSGRQFSNSRSEMNVSTLELGDSALYLCASSFRYFDREADTQYFGPGTRLTVL.

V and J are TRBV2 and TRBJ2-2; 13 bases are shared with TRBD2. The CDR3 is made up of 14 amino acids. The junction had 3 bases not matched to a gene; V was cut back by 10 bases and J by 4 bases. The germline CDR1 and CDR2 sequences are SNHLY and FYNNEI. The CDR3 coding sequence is TGTGCCACCGGGACTAGCGGGATCACCGGGGAGCTGTTTTTT. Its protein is CATGTSGITGELFF.

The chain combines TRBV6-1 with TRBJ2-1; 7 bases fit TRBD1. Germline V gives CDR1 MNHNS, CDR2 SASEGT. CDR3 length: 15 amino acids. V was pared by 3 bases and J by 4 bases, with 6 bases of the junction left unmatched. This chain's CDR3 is CASSDEGAKYNEQFF. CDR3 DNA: TGTGCCAGCAGTGACGAGGGGGCAAAGTACAATGAGCAGTTCTTC.

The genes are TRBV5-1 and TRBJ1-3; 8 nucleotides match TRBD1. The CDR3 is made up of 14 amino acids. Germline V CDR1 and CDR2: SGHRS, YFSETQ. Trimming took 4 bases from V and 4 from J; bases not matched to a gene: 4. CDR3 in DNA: TGCGCCAGCAGCGAGGGGACAGGCGGAAACACCATATATTTT. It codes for CASSEGTGGNTIYF.

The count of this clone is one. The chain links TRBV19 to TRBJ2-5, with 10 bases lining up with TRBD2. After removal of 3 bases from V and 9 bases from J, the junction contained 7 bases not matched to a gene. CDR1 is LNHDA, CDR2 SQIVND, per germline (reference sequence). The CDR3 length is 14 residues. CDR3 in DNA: TGTGCCAGTAGTATTCTAGCGGGGGAAGGGGCCCAGTACTTC. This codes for CASSILAGEGAQYF.

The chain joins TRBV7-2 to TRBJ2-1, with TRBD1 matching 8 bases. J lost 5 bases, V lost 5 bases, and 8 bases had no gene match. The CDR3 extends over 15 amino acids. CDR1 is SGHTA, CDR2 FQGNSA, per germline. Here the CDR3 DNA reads TGTGCCAGCAGCGCCGACAGGGGAGGTAACAATGAGCAGTTCTTC. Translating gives CASSADRGGNNEQFF.

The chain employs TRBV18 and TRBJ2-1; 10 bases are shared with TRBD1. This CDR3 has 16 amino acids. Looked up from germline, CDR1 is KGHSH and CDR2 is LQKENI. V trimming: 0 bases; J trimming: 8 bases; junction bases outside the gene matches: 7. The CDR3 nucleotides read TGTGCCAGCTCACCACCGCGGGACAGGGGTCGCGATGAGCAGTTCTTC. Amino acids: CASSPPRDRGRDEQFF. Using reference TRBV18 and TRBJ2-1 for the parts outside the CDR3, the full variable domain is NAGVMQNPRHLVRRRGQEARLRCSPMKGHSHVYWYRQLPEEGLKFMVYLQKENIIDESGMPKERFSAEFPKEGPSILRIQQVVRGDSAAYFCASSPPRDRGRDEQFFGPGTRLTVL.

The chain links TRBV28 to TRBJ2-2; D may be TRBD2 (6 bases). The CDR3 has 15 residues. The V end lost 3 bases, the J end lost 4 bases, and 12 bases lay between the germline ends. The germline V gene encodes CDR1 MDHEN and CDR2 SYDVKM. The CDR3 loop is CASSFGGAVTGELFF. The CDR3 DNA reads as TGTGCCAGCAGTTTCGGGGGAGCGGTCACCGGGGAGCTGTTTTTT.

CDR3 in DNA: TGTGCCAGCTCAGCTAGCAGTTACAATGAGCAGTTCTTC. It encodes CASSASSYNEQFF. The chain combines TRBV2 with TRBJ2-1; D perhaps matches TRBD2 (5 bases). V was cut by 8 bases and J by 4 bases, with 12 bases left in between. This CDR3 has 13 residues. Germline CDR1 is SNHLY and CDR2 is FYNNEI.

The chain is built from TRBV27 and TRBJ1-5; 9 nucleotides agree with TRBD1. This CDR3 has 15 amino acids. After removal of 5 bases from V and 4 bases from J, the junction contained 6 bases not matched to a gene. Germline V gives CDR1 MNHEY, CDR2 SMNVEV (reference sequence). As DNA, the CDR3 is TGTGCCAGCAGTGTAAACAGGGGGCTGAATCAGCCCCAGCATTTT. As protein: CASSVNRGLNQPQHF.

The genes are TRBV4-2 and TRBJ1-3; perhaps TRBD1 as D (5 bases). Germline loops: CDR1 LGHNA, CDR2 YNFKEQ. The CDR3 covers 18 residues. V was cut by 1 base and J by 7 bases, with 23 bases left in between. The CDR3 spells CASSQVYNFFGRVNTIYF. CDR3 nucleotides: TGTGCCAGCAGCCAAGTTTATAATTTTTTCGGCAGGGTCAACACCATATATTTT.

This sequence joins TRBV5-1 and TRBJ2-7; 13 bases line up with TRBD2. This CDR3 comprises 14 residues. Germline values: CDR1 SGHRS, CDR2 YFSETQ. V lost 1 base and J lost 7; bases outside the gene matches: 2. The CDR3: CASSLTSGRGEQYF. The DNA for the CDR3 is TGCGCCAGCAGCTTGACTAGCGGGAGGGGGGAGCAGTACTTC.

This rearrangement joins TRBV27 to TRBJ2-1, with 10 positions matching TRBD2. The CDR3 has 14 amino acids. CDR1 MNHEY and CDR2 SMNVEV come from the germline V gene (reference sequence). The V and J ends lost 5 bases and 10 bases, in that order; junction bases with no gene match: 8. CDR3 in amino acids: CASSPNGGLAEQFF. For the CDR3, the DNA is TGTGCCAGCAGTCCCAACGGGGGACTAGCGGAGCAGTTCTTC.

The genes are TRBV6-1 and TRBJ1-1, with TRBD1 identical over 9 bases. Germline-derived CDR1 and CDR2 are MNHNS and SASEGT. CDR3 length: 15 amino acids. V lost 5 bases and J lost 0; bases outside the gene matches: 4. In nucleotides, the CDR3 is TGTGCCAGCAGTAGGGACAGGGTGATGAACACTGAAGCTTTCTTT. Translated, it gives CASSRDRVMNTEAFF.